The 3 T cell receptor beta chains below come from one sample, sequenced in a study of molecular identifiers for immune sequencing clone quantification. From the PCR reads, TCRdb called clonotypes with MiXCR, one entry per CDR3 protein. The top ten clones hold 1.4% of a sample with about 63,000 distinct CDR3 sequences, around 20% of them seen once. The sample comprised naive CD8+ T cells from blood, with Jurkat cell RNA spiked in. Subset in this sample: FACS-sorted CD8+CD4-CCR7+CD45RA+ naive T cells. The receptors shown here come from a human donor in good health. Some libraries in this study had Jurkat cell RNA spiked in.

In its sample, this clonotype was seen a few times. CDR3 in DNA: TGTGCCACCAGCTTTTTGAGGGGTGACATTCAGTACTTC. Protein sequence: CATSFLRGDIQYF. The rearrangement links TRBV15 to TRBJ2-4; D is possibly TRBD1 or TRBD2 (5 bases each). The germline V gene has CDR1 LNHNV and CDR2 YYDKDF (reference sequence). The CDR3 totals 13 residues. The ends were cut back, 5 bases at V and 8 bases at J, with 13 bases in the middle.

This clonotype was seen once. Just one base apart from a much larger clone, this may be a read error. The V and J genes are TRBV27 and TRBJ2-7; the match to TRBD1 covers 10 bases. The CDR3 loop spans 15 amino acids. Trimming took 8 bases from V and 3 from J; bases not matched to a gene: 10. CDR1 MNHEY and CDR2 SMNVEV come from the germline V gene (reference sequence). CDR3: CASGMTGTGVYEQYF. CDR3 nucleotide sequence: TGTGCCAGCGGTATGACCGGGACAGGGGTCTACGAGCAGTACTTC.

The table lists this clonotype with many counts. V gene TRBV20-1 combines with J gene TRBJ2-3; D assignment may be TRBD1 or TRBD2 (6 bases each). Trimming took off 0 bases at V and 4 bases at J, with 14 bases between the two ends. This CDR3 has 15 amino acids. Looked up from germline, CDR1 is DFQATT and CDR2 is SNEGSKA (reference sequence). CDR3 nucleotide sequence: TGCAGTGCTAGAGATGTAGCGGAGGGGGCAGATACGCAGTATTTT. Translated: CSARDVAEGADTQYF.